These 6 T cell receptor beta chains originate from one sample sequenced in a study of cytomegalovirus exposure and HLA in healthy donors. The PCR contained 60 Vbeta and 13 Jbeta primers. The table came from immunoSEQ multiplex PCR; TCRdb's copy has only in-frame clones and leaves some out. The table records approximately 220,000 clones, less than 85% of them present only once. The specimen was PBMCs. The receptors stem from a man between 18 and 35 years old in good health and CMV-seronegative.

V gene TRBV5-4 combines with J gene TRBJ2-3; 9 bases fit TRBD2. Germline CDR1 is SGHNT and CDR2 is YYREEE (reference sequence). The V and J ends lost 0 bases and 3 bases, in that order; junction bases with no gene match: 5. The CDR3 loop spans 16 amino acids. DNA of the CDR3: TGTGCCAGCAGCTTGGCCGGGCGGGAGGGGACAGATACGCAGTATTTT. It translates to CASSLAGREGTDTQYF. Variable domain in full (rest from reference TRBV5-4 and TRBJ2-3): ETGVTQSPTHLIKTRGQQVTLRCSSQSGHNTVSWYQQALGQGPQFIFQYYREEENGRGNFPPRFSGLQFPNYSSELNVNALELDDSALYLCASSLAGREGTDTQYFGPGTRLTVL.

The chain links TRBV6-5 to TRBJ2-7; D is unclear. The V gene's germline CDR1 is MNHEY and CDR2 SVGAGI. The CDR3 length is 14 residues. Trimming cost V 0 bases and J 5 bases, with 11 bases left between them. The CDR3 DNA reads TGTGCCAGCAGTTACTCTTTGGGCGTCGACGAGCAGTACTTC. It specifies CASSYSLGVDEQYF.

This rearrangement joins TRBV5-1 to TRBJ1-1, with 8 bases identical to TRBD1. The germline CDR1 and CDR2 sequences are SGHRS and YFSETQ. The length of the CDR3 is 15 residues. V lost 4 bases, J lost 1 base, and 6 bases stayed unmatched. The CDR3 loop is CASSTSGGSNTEAFF. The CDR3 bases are TGCGCCAGCAGCACATCAGGGGGCTCGAACACTGAAGCTTTCTTT. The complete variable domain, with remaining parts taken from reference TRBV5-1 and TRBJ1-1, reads KAGVTQTPRYLIKTRGQQVTLSCSPISGHRSVSWYQQTPGQGLQFLFEYFSETQRNKGNFPGRFSGRQFSNSRSEMNVSTLELGDSALYLCASSTSGGSNTEAFFGQGTRLTVV.

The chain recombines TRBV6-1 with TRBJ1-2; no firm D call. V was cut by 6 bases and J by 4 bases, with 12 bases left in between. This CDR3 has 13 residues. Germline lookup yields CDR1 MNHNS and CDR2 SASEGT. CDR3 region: CASSLDIGYGYTF. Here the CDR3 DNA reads TGTGCCAGCAGCCTCGACATAGGCTATGGCTACACCTTC.

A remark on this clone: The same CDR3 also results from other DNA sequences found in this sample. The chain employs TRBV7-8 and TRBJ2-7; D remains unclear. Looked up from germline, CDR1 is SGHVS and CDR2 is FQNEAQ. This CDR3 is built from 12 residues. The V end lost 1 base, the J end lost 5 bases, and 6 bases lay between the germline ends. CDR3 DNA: TGTGCCAGCAGCTTAGGGCATAACGAGCAGTACTTC. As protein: CASSLGHNEQYF.

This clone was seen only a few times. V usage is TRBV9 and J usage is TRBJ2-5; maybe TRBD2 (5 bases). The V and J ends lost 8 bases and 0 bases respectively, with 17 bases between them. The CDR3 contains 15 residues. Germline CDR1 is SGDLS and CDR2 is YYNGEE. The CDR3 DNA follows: TGTGCCAGGACCGGGGTACTGCCCGACCAAGAGACCCAGTACTTC. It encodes CARTGVLPDQETQYF.